This T cell receptor beta chain was retrieved from a study of OX40 agonist ivuxolimab in advanced cancers. Study background: Ivuxolimab, an agonistic anti-OX40 (CD134) antibody, was given to patients.

Assay: immunoSEQ multiplex PCR; the TCRdb copy retains only in-frame clones and omits some. The data show approximately 31,000 clones, with around 90% seen just once and 26% held by the top ten. CDR3 length: 16 residues. Germline V gives CDR1 SGHDN, CDR2 FVKESK. Trimming at V came to 4 bases and at J to 2 bases, leaving 9 bases not matched to a gene. The material sequenced was CD4+ or CD8+ T cells sorted from blood, taken in a trial of the OX40 agonist ivuxolimab. V usage is TRBV14 and J usage is TRBJ1-2; 8 bases map to TRBD1. This TCR was sampled from an adult with an advanced solid tumor such as melanoma, head and neck, liver or kidney cancer. The CDR3 DNA reads TGTGCCAGCAGCCTTTCCCAGGGGGCAGGAAACTATGGCTACACCTTC. Translation gives CASSLSQGAGNYGYTF.